Shown below are 30 T cell receptor beta chains from a single sample sequenced in a study of a mutant IDH1 vaccine in newly diagnosed glioma. The time point denotes: week 35, safety follow-up. It was 300 ug of mutant IDH1 20-mer peptide that made up each vaccine dose, given with topical imiquimod. Antigens of these TCRs are unknown. Profiling relied on immunoSEQ multiplex PCR, and the TCRdb table lists in-frame clones only, not all of them. The data show under 40,000 clones, around 80% seen once. The specimen was PBMCs, collected from a glioma patient whose treatment included an IDH1 peptide vaccine. These receptors were taken from a woman between 40 and 50 years old with glioma.

The chain recombines TRBV5-6 with TRBJ2-1, with 8 bases that match TRBD2. Looked up from germline, CDR1 is SGHDT and CDR2 is YYEEEE. CDR3 length: 15 amino acids. The ends lost 4 bases at V and 0 bases at J; junction bases unmatched: 3. DNA for the CDR3: TGTGCCAGCAGCATAGCGGGGAGCTCCTACAATGAGCAGTTCTTC. Residues: CASSIAGSSYNEQFF.

CDR3 protein: CASSGQGRTDTQYF. DNA for the CDR3: TGTGCCAGCAGCGGACAGGGGCGCACAGATACGCAGTATTTT. This chain uses TRBV5-6 with TRBJ2-3, with 9 bases matching TRBD1. With 4 bases clipped from V and 1 base from J, the junction kept 1 base outside the gene matches. CDR3 length: 14 amino acids. Per germline, CDR1 SGHDT and CDR2 YYEEEE.

This clone occurred a few times. This chain joins TRBV2 and TRBJ1-4; weak D call: TRBD1 (5 bases). Germline assignment: CDR1 SNHLY and CDR2 FYNNEI. V was shortened by 3 bases and J by 13 bases, with 21 bases between the two germline ends. The CDR3 is 15 residues long. CDR3 protein: CASSDRIVGTVRLFF. The CDR3 DNA follows: TGTGCCAGCAGTGATAGGATTGTGGGGACGGTTCGACTGTTTTTT.

The V call is TRBV5-1, the J call TRBJ1-1; D call uncertain. V was clipped by 2 bases and J by 0 bases, with 11 bases between them. The CDR3 consists of 15 residues. CDR1 is SGHRS, CDR2 YFSETQ, per germline. CDR3 protein: CASSFLGRLNTEAFF. The DNA of the CDR3 is TGCGCCAGCAGCTTCTTGGGCAGGTTGAACACTGAAGCTTTCTTT.

V is TRBV18 and J is TRBJ1-3; TRBD1 agrees at 7 bases. The germline V gene encodes CDR1 KGHSH and CDR2 LQKENI. With V trimmed by 6 bases and J by 0 bases, 8 bases remained unmatched. The CDR3 is 16 amino acids. DNA of the CDR3: TGTGCCAGCTCGGGACAGTTCAGTCTCTCTGGAAACACCATATATTTT. Protein: CASSGQFSLSGNTIYF.

The rearrangement joins TRBV27 to TRBJ2-7; tentatively, D is TRBD1 (5 bases). CDR1 is MNHEY, CDR2 SMNVEV, per germline (reference sequence). The ends were cut back, 5 bases at V and 2 bases at J, with 10 bases in the middle. This CDR3 region has 13 residues. The CDR3 sequence is CASSLRQPYEQYF. The CDR3 bases are TGTGCCAGCAGTCTTCGACAGCCCTACGAGCAGTACTTC.

CDR3 sequence (DNA): TGTGCCAGCAGGCGACAGGGGCCGGAGACCCAGTACTTC. Amino acids: CASRRQGPETQYF. The J gene is TRBJ2-5, the V gene TRBV6-6, with 8 bases matching TRBD1. V was clipped by 6 bases and J by 5 bases; unmatched bases: 5. The CDR3 has 13 amino acids. Germline CDR1 MNHNY, CDR2 SVGAGI (reference sequence).

V and J are TRBV6-1 and TRBJ2-2; D may be TRBD2 (6 bases). CDR1 and CDR2 (germline): MNHNS, SASEGT. The CDR3 covers 16 residues. V lost 2 bases and J lost 1, with 11 bases in between. The CDR3 protein is CASSEWRVENTGELFF. The CDR3 DNA sequence: TGTGCCAGCAGTGAATGGAGGGTTGAGAACACCGGGGAGCTGTTTTTT.

This chain joins TRBV6-1 and TRBJ1-1; tentatively, D is TRBD1 (5 bases). Germline CDR1 reads MNHNS; CDR2 reads SASEGT. V lost 2 bases, J lost 13 bases, and 20 bases lay in between. This CDR3 is built from 14 residues. For the CDR3, the DNA is TGTGCCAGCAGTGAATCCTGGGACCCCGGGAGTGGTTTCTTT. It codes for CASSESWDPGSGFF.

The chain is built from TRBV10-1 and TRBJ1-6, with D unresolved. The V gene's germline CDR1 is WNHNN and CDR2 SYGVQD (reference sequence). The CDR3 extends over 14 amino acids. The V gene lost 2 bases and the J gene lost 5 bases, with 7 bases spanning the gap. CDR3 DNA: TGCGCCAGCAGTGAGGGCGGTAATAATTCACCCCTCCACTTT. This encodes CASSEGGNNSPLHF.

The J gene is TRBJ2-7, the V gene TRBV7-2, with D hard to call. Germline lookup yields CDR1 SGHTA and CDR2 FQGNSA. This CDR3 has 14 residues. V was cut by 1 base and J by 7 bases, with 14 bases left in between. CDR3 sequence reads: CASSLEGRTTEQYF. DNA of the CDR3: TGTGCCAGCAGCTTAGAAGGACGGACGACAGAGCAGTACTTC.

This clone turned up a few times. The chain recombines TRBV21-1 with TRBJ1-5; the DNA was not compared with TRBD1, the D call given in the table. TRBV21-1 corresponds to a pseudogene. This CDR3 is built from 22 residues. CDR3 residues: CASSKALRGLSRGQTSNQPQHF. The CDR3 coding sequence is TGTGCCAGCAGCAAAGCGCTACGGGGTTTGAGCAGGGGGCAGACTAGCAATCAGCCCCAGCATTTT.

This clone was picked up one time. The chain carries TRBV9 and TRBJ2-2, with D hard to call. CDR1 is SGDLS and CDR2 is YYNGEE in the germline V gene. The CDR3 spans 15 residues. V lost 2 bases, J lost 0 bases, and 8 bases lay in between. The CDR3 region is CASSVDHANTGELFF. DNA for the CDR3: TGTGCCAGCAGCGTCGACCACGCGAACACCGGGGAGCTGTTTTTT.

The rearrangement links TRBV11-2 to TRBJ1-1, with D uncertain. The CDR3 has 14 residues. Germline V gene sequence: CDR1 SGHAT, CDR2 FQNNGV. V dropped 1 base and J dropped 0 bases, with 6 bases sitting between them. The CDR3 bases are TGTGCCAGCAGCTTAGGAGGTCTGAACACTGAAGCTTTCTTT. Encoded protein: CASSLGGLNTEAFF.

This sequence joins TRBV4-2 and TRBJ1-1; possible D gene TRBD1, 5 bases. This CDR3 contains 13 residues. Germline CDR1 is LGHNA and CDR2 is YNFKEQ. Trimming shortened V by 10 bases and J by 5 bases, and 17 bases separated the two germline ends. The chain's CDR3 is CATLGGFGTEAFF. CDR3 DNA: TGTGCCACCCTCGGGGGGTTTGGTACTGAAGCTTTCTTT.

The rearrangement joins TRBV19 to TRBJ1-5; the D gene is possibly TRBD1 (6 bases). Trimming took 6 bases from V and 3 from J, leaving 15 bases between them. The CDR3 is 15 amino acids. Germline lookup yields CDR1 LNHDA and CDR2 SQIVND (reference sequence). CDR3 bases: TGTGCCAGTAGCAACGACGGGGACAACAATCAGCCCCAGCATTTT. It translates to CASSNDGDNNQPQHF.

The chain joins TRBV5-1 to TRBJ2-1; D gene unclear. Germline values: CDR1 SGHRS, CDR2 YFSETQ. The CDR3 covers 17 residues. Trimming removed 1 base from V and 0 bases from J, with 14 bases in between. The DNA for the CDR3 is TGCGCCAGCAGCTTGTTCCCCGGCCGTGGCTCCTACAATGAGCAGTTCTTC. Protein product: CASSLFPGRGSYNEQFF. Filled out from reference TRBV5-1 and TRBJ2-1, the complete variable domain reads KAGVTQTPRYLIKTRGQQVTLSCSPISGHRSVSWYQQTPGQGLQFLFEYFSETQRNKGNFPGRFSGRQFSNSRSEMNVSTLELGDSALYLCASSLFPGRGSYNEQFFGPGTRLTVL.

This sequence joins TRBV30 and TRBJ1-1; D not certain. Germline V gene lookup returns CDR1 GTSNPN and CDR2 SVGIG (reference sequence). V gave up 4 bases and J gave up 3 bases, with 6 bases separating them. The CDR3 consists of 11 residues. The CDR3 nucleotides are TGTGCCTGGATGTGGGACACTGAAGCTTTCTTT. Its translation: CAWMWDTEAFF.

This sequence joins TRBV6-6 and TRBJ2-1; D is perhaps TRBD1 or TRBD2 (5 bases each). Between the trimmed V and J ends, which lost 2 bases and 0 bases, there was a span of 8 bases. The germline V gene has CDR1 MNHNY and CDR2 SVGAGI (reference sequence). This CDR3 spans 15 amino acids. The CDR3 coding sequence is TGTGCCAGCAGTTACGGGGGACCCTCCTACAATGAGCAGTTCTTC. It codes for CASSYGGPSYNEQFF.

The rearrangement joins TRBV6-1 to TRBJ2-1; the match to TRBD1 covers 7 bases. The length of the CDR3 is 15 residues. Germline CDR1 and CDR2: MNHNS and SASEGT. Trimming cost V 4 bases and J 2 bases; bases outside gene matches: 5. The CDR3 DNA reads as TGTGCCAGCAGTGGACAGGGTAACACCTACAATGAGCAGTTCTTC. Protein product: CASSGQGNTYNEQFF.

In this sample, this clone turned up a few times. This chain links TRBV7-9 with TRBJ2-3; weak D call: TRBD1 (6 bases). The V gene lost 5 bases and the J gene lost 2 bases, with 14 bases spanning the gap. In germline, CDR1 is SEHNR, CDR2 FQNEAQ (reference sequence). The CDR3 spans 15 residues. The DNA of the CDR3 is TGTGCCAGCAGCGCCGGGACACTGAACACAGATACGCAGTATTTT. It codes for CASSAGTLNTDTQYF.

The CDR3, as DNA: TGTGCCAGCAGCCAAGCATGGTCTGGGGCCAACGTCCTGACTTTC. Amino acid sequence: CASSQAWSGANVLTF. V gene TRBV14 combines with J gene TRBJ2-6; D is undetermined. Trimming removed 1 base at V and 1 base at J, with 5 bases between. The CDR3 length is 15 residues. Germline V gene sequence: CDR1 SGHDN, CDR2 FVKESK.

This chain connects TRBV4-3 to TRBJ1-4, with 12 bases identical to TRBD1. CDR1 is LGHNA and CDR2 is YSLEER in the germline V gene. The CDR3 runs 14 residues. With 4 bases clipped from V and 10 bases from J, the junction kept 4 bases outside the gene matches. CDR3 amino acids: CASSPRDRGRKLFF. In nucleotides, the CDR3 is TGCGCCAGCAGCCCCCGGGACAGGGGGCGAAAACTGTTTTTT.

This clone was seen a few times. This chain links TRBV2 with TRBJ1-6, with a possible D match to TRBD1 (5 bases). This CDR3 is 14 amino acids long. CDR1 SNHLY and CDR2 FYNNEI come from the germline V gene. V was pared by 2 bases and J by 10 bases, with 12 bases between. This CDR3 reads CASSELGVQSPLHF. The DNA of the CDR3 is TGTGCCAGCAGTGAATTAGGGGTTCAGTCACCCCTCCACTTT.

The rearrangement joins TRBV10-2 to TRBJ2-1; a weak D match, TRBD2 (6 bases). This CDR3 spans 14 amino acids. Germline-derived CDR1 and CDR2 are WSHSY and SAAADI. V lost 5 bases and J 0 bases, leaving 8 bases between the germline ends. The chain's CDR3 is CASSSTSSYNEQFF. DNA of the CDR3: TGCGCCAGCAGTTCGACTAGCTCCTACAATGAGCAGTTCTTC.

CDR3 amino acids: CASSRGLAYEQYF. DNA of the CDR3: TGCGCCAGCAGCCGGGGACTCGCCTACGAGCAGTACTTC. The chain uses TRBV4-3 and TRBJ2-7, with D possibly TRBD2 on 6 matching bases. Germline V gives CDR1 LGHNA, CDR2 YSLEER. This CDR3 spans 13 amino acids. V dropped 4 bases and J dropped 2 bases, with 9 bases sitting between them.

The chain has TRBV30 and TRBJ1-5; D call uncertain. This CDR3 comprises 13 residues. Germline assignment: CDR1 GTSNPN and CDR2 SVGIG (reference sequence). V lost 1 base, J lost 3 bases, and 7 bases lay in between. CDR3 amino acids: CAWSGGVNQPQHF. In nucleotides, the CDR3 is TGTGCCTGGAGTGGCGGGGTCAATCAGCCCCAGCATTTT.

In nucleotides, the CDR3 is TGTGCCAGCAGCCCCGTGTCGACAGGGGGGCCGCTAAACATTCAGTACTTC. It is translated as CASSPVSTGGPLNIQYF. The chain carries TRBV7-2 and TRBJ2-4; 9 nucleotides match TRBD1. Trimming removed 5 bases from V and 6 bases from J; junction bases left unmatched: 14. The CDR3 extends over 17 amino acids. The V gene's germline CDR1 is SGHTA and CDR2 FQGNSA.

The J gene is TRBJ1-4, the V gene TRBV4-1; 7 positions agree with TRBD1. The CDR3 is made up of 15 amino acids. V shed 5 bases, J shed 8 bases, and the junction held 11 bases outside the gene matches. Germline values: CDR1 MGHRA, CDR2 YSYEKL. This CDR3 is CASSEATGQGEKLFF. The CDR3 DNA follows: TGCGCCAGCAGCGAAGCGACAGGGCAGGGAGAAAAACTGTTTTTT.

In this sample, this clone turned up a few times. The J gene is TRBJ1-5, the V gene TRBV19; weak D call: TRBD1 (6 bases). Trimming shortened V by 3 bases and J by 7 bases, and 13 bases separated the two germline ends. The germline V gene has CDR1 LNHDA and CDR2 SQIVND (reference sequence). The CDR3 consists of 14 residues. This CDR3 reads CASSMGAGDQPQHF. The CDR3 DNA follows: TGTGCCAGTAGTATGGGGGCAGGGGACCAGCCCCAGCATTTT.